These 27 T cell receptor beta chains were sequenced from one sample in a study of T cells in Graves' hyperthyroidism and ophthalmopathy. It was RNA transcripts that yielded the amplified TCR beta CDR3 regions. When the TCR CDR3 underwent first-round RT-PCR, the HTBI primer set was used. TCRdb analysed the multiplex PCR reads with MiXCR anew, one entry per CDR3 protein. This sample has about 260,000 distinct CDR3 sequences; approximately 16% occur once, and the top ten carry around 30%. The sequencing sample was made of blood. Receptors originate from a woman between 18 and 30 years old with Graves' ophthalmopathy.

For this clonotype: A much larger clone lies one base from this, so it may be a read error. CDR3 amino acids: CASSGGQRYNEQFF. The CDR3 DNA reads as TGCGCCAGCAGCGGGGGACAGAGGTACAATGAGCAGTTCTTC. The chain carries TRBV5-1 and TRBJ2-1, with 7 positions matching TRBD1. Germline V gene sequence: CDR1 SGHRS, CDR2 YFSETQ. V shed 4 bases, J shed 4 bases, and the junction held 5 bases outside the gene matches. The CDR3 runs to 14 residues.

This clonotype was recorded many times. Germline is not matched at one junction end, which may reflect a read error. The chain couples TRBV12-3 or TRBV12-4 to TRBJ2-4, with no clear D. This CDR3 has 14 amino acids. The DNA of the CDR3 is TGTGCCAGCAGTTTAGCCCGAGCCAAAAGCATTCAGTACTTC. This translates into CASSLARAKSIQYF.

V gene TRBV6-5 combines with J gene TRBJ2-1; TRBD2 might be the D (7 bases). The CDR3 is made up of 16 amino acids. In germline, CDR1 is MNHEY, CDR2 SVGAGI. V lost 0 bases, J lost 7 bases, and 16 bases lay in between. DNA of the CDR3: TGTGCCAGCAGTTACTCCTCGGGGGGCGGGCCAAATGAGCAGTTCTTC. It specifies CASSYSSGGGPNEQFF.

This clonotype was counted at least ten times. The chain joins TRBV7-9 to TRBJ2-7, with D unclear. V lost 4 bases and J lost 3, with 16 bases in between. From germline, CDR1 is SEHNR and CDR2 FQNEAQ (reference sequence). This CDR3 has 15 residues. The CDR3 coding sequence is TGTGCCAGCAGCTCTCGGGCCGCGGCCGACTACGAGCAGTACTTC. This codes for CASSSRAAADYEQYF.

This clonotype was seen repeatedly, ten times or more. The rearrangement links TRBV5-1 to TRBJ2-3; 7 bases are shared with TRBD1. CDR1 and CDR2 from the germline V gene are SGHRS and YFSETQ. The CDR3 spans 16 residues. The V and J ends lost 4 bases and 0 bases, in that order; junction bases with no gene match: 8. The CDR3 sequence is CASSQGTVRSTDTQYF. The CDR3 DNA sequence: TGCGCCAGCAGCCAAGGGACAGTGCGTAGCACAGATACGCAGTATTTT.

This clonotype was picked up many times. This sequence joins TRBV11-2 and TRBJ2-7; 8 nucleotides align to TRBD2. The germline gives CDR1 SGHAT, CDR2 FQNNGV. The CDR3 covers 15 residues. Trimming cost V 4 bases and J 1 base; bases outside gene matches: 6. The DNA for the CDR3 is TGTGCCAGCAGCTCCCAGCGGGAGAGGTCCTACGAGCAGTACTTC. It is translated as CASSSQRERSYEQYF.

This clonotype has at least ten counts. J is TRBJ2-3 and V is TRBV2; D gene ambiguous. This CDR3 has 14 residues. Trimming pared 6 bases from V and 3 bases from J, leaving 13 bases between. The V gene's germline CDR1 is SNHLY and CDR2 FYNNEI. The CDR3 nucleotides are TGTGCCAGCAGCCATCTTAAAGTGACAGATACGCAGTATTTT. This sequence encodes CASSHLKVTDTQYF. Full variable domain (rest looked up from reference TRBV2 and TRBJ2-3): EPEVTQTPSHQVTQMGQEVILRCVPISNHLYFYWYRQILGQKVEFLVSFYNNEISEKSEIFDDQFSVERPDGSNFTLKIRSTKLEDSAMYFCASSHLKVTDTQYFGPGTRLTVL.

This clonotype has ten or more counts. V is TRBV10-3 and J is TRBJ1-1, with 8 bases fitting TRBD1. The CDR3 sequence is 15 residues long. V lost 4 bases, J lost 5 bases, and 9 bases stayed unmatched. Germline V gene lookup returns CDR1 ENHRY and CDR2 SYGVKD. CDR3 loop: CAISGLQGAQTEAFF. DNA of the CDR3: TGTGCCATCAGTGGACTGCAGGGGGCGCAAACTGAAGCTTTCTTT.

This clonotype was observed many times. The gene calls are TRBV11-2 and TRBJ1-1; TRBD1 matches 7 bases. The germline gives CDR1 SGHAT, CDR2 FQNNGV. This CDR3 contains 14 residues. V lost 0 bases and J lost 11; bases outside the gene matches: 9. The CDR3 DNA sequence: TGTGCCAGCAGCTTAGAAGGGGGCGGATTTGCGGCTTTCTTT. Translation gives CASSLEGGGFAAFF.

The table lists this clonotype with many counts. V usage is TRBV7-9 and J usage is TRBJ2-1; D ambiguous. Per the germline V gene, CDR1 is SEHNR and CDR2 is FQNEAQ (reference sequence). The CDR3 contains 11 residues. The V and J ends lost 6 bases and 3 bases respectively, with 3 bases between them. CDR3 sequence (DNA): TGTGCCAGCAGGTACTACAATGAGCAGTTCTTC. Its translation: CASRYYNEQFF.

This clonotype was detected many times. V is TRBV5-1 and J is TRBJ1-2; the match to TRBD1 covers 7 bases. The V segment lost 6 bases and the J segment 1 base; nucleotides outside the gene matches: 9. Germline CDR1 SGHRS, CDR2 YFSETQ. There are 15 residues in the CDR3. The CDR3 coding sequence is TGCGCCAGCACCCTTGGGGACAGAGATAACTATGGCTACACCTTC. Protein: CASTLGDRDNYGYTF. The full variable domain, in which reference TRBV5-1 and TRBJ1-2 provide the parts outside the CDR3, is KAGVTQTPRYLIKTRGQQVTLSCSPISGHRSVSWYQQTPGQGLQFLFEYFSETQRNKGNFPGRFSGRQFSNSRSEMNVSTLELGDSALYLCASTLGDRDNYGYTFGSGTRLTVV.

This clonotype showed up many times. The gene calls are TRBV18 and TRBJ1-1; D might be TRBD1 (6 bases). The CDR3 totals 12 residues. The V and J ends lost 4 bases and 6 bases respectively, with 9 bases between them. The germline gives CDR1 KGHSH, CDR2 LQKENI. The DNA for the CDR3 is TGTGCCAGCTCACATGGGGGCCCTGAAGCTTTCTTT. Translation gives CASSHGGPEAFF. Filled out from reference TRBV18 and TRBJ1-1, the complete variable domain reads NAGVMQNPRHLVRRRGQEARLRCSPMKGHSHVYWYRQLPEEGLKFMVYLQKENIIDESGMPKERFSAEFPKEGPSILRIQQVVRGDSAAYFCASSHGGPEAFFGQGTRLTVV.

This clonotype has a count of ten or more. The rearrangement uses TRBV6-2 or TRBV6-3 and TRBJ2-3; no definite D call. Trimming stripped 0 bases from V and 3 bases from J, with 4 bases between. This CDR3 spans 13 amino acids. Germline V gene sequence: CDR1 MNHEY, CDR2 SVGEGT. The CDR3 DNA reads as TGTGCCAGCAGTTACTCACTAACAGATACGCAGTATTTT. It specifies CASSYSLTDTQYF.

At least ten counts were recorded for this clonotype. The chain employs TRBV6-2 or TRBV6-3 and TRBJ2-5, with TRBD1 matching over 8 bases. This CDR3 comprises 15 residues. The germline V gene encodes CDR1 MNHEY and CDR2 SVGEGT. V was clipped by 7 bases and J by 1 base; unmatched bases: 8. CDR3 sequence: CASTIITGGQETQYF. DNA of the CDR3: TGTGCCAGCACCATAATTACAGGGGGCCAAGAGACCCAGTACTTC.

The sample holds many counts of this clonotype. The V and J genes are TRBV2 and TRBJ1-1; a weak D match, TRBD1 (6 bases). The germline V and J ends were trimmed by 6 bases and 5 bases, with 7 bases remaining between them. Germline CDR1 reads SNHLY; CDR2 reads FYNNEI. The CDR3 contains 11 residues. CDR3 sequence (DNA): TGTGCCAGCAGACAGGGAACTGAAGCTTTCTTT. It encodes CASRQGTEAFF.

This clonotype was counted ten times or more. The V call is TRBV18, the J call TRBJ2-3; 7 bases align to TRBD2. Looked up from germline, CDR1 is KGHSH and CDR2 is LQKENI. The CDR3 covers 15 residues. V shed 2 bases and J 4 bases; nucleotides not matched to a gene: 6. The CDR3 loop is CASSPTSAGADTQYF. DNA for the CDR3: TGTGCCAGCTCACCAACCAGTGCGGGGGCAGATACGCAGTATTTT.

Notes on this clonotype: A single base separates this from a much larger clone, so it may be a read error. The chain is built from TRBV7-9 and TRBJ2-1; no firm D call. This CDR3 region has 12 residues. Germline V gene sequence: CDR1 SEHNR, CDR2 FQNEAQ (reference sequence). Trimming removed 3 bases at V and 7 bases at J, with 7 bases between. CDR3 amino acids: CASSFLENEQFF. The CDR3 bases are TGTGCCAGCAGCTTTCTTGAGAATGAGCAGTTCTTC.

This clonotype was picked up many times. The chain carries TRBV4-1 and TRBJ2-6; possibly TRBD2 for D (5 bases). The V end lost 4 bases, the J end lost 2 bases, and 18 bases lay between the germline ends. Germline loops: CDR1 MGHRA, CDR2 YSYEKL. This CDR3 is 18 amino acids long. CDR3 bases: TGCGCCAGCAGCCGCCTCTGGCCGGGAAGAGCTGGGGCCAACGTCCTGACTTTC. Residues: CASSRLWPGRAGANVLTF.

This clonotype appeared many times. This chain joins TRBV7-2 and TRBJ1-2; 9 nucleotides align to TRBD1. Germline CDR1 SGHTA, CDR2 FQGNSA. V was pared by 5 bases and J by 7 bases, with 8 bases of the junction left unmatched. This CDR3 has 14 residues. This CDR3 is CASSPGQGMGGYTF. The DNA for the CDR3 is TGTGCCAGCAGCCCAGGACAGGGGATGGGTGGCTACACCTTC.

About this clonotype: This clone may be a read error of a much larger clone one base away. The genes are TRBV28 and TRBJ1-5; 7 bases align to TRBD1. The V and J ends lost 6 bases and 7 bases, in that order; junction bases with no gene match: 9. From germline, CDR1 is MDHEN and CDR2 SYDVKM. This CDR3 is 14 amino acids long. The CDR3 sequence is CASRAGGSRQPQHF. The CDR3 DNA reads TGTGCCAGCAGGGCAGGGGGAAGTCGGCAGCCCCAGCATTTT.

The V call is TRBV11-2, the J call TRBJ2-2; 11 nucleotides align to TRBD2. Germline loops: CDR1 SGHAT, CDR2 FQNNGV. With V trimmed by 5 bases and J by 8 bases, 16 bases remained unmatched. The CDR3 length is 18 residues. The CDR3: CASSPKGLAGGPRGELFF. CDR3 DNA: TGTGCCAGCAGCCCAAAGGGTCTAGCGGGAGGCCCTCGTGGGGAGCTGTTTTTT.

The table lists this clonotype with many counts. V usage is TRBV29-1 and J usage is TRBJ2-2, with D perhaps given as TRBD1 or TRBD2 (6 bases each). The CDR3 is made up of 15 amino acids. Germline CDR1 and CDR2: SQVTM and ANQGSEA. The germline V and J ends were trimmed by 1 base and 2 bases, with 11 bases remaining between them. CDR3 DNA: TGCAGCGTTGAAGCCGGGGGCGCTAACACCGGGGAGCTGTTTTTT. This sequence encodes CSVEAGGANTGELFF.

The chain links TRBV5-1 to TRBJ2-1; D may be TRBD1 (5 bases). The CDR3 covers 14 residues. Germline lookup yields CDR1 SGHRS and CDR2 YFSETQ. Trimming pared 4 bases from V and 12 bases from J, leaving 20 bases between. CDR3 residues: CASSIGQGRPPQFF. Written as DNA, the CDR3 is TGCGCCAGCAGCATCGGACAAGGAAGACCGCCGCAGTTCTTC.

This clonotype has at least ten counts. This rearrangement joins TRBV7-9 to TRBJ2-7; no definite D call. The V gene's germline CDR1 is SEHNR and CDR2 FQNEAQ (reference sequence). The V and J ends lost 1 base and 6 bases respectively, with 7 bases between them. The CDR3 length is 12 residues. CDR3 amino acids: CASSLGRSEQYF. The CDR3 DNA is TGTGCCAGCAGCTTAGGCAGGAGCGAGCAGTACTTC.

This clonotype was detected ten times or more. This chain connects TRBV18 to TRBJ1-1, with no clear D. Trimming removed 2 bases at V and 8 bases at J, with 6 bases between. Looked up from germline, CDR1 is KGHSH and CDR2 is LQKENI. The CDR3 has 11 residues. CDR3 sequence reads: CASSPRLEAFF. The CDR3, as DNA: TGTGCCAGCTCACCAAGGCTCGAAGCTTTCTTT.

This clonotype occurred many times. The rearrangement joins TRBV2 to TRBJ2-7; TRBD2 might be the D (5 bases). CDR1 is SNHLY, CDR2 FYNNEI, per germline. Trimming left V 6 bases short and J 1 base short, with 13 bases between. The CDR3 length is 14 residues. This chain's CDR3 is CASSGRTVSYEQYF. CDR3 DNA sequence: TGTGCCAGCAGCGGACGGACTGTTTCCTACGAGCAGTACTTC.

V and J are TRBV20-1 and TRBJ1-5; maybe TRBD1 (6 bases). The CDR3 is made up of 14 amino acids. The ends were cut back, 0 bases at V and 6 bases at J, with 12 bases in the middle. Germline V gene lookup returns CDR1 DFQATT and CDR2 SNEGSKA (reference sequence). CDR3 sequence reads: CSAREGGLGQPQHF. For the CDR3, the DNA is TGCAGTGCTAGAGAGGGGGGGCTGGGTCAGCCCCAGCATTTT.